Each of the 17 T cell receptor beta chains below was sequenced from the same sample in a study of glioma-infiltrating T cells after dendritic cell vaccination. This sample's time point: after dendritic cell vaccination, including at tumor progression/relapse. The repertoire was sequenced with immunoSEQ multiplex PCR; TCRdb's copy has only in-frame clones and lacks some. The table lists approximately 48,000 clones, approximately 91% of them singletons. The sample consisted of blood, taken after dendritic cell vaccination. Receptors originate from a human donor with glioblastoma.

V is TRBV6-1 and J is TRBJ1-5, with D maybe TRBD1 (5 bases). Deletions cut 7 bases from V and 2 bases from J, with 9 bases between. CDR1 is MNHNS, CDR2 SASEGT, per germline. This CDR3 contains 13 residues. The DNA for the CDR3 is TGTGCCAGCATACTGGGGCGCAATCAGCCCCAGCATTTT. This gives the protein CASILGRNQPQHF.

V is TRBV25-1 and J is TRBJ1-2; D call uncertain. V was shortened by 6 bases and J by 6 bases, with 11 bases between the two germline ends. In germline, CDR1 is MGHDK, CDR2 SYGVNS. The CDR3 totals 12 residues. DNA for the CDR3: TGTGCCAGCAGCTCGGGGAAGGATGGCTACACCTTC. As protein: CASSSGKDGYTF.

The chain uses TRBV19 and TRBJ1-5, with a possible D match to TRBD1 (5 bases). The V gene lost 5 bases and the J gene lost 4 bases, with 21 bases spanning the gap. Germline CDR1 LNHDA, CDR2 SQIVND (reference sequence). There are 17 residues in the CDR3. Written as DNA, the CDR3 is TGTGCCAGTAGTCCTCGTACCGCAGGGATTCGGAATCAGCCCCAGCATTTT. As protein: CASSPRTAGIRNQPQHF. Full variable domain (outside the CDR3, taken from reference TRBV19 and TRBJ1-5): DGGITQSPKYLFRKEGQNVTLSCEQNLNHDAMYWYRQDPGQGLRLIYYSQIVNDFQKGDIAEGYSVSREKKESFPLTVTSAQKNPTAFYLCASSPRTAGIRNQPQHFGDGTRLSIL.

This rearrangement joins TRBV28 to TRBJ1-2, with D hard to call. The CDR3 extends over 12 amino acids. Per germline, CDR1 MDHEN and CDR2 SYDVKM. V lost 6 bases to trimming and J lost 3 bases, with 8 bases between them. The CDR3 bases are TGTGCCAGCAGCCCGGGGTACTATGGCTACACCTTC. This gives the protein CASSPGYYGYTF.

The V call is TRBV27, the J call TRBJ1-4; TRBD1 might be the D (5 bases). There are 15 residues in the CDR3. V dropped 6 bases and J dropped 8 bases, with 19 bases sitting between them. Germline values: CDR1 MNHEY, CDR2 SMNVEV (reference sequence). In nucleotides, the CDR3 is TGTGCCAGCAGCCATGGACAAAGGTTAAGGGAAAAACTGTTTTTT. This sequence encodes CASSHGQRLREKLFF.

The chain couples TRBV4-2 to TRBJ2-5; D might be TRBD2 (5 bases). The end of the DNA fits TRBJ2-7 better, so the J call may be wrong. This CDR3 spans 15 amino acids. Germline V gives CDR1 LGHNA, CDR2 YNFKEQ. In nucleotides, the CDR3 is TGTGCCAGCAGCCGTGATAGCGCTAGCTCCTACGAGCAGTACTTC. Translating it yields CASSRDSASSYEQYF.

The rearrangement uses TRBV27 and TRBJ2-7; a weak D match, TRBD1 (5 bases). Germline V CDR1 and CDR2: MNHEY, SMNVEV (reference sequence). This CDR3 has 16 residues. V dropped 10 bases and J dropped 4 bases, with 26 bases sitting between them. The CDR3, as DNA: TGTGCCATCACAGTGACCGAGGAACAGGCCAAATACGAGCAGTACTTC. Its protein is CAITVTEEQAKYEQYF.

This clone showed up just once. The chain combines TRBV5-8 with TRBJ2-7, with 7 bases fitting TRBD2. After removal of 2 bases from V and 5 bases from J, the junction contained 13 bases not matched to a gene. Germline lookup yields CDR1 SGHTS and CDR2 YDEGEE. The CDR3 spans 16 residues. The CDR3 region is CASSFRGSREGDEQYF. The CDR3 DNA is TGTGCCAGCAGCTTCCGGGGTAGCAGGGAGGGCGACGAGCAGTACTTC.

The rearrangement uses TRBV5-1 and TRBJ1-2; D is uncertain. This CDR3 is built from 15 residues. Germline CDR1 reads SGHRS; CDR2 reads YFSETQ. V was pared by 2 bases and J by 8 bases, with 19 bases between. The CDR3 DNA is TGCGCCAGCAGCTTTGGTTCCGGGTCTGGGTGGGGCTACACCTTC. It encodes CASSFGSGSGWGYTF.

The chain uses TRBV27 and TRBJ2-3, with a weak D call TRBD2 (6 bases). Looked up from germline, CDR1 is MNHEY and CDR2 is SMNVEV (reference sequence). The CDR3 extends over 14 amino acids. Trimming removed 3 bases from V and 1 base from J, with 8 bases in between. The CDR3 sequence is CASSFWRGTDTQYF. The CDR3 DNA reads TGTGCCAGCAGTTTTTGGAGGGGCACAGATACGCAGTATTTT.

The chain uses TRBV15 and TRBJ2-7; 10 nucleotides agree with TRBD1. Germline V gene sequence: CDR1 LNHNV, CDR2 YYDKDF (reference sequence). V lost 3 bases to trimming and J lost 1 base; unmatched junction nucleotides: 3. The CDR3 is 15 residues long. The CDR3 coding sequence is TGTGCCACCAGCAGGGGGACAGGGGTATCCTACGAGCAGTACTTC. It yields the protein CATSRGTGVSYEQYF.

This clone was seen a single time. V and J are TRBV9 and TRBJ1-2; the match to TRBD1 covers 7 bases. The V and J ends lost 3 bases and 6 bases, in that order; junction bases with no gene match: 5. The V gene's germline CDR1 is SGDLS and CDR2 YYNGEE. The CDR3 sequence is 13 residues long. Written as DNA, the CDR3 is TGTGCCAGCAGCGCCTACGGACAGGATGGCTACACCTTC. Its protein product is CASSAYGQDGYTF.

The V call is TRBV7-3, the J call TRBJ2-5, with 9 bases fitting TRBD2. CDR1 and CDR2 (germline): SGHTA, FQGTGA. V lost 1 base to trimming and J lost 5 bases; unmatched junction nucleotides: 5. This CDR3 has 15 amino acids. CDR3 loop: CASSLSPSGVETQYF. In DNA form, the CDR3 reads TGTGCCAGCAGCTTAAGCCCTAGCGGGGTGGAGACCCAGTACTTC. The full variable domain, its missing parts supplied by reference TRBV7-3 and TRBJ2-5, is GAGVSQTPSNKVTEKGKYVELRCDPISGHTALYWYRQSLGQGPEFLIYFQGTGAADDSGLPNDRFFAVRPEGSVSTLKIQRTERGDSAVYLCASSLSPSGVETQYFGPGTRLLVL.

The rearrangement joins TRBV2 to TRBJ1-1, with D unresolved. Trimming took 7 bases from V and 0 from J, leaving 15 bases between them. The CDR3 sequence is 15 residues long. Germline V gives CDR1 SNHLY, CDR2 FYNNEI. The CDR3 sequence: CASKKAETMNTEAFF. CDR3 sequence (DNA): TGTGCCAGCAAAAAAGCAGAAACTATGAACACTGAAGCTTTCTTT.

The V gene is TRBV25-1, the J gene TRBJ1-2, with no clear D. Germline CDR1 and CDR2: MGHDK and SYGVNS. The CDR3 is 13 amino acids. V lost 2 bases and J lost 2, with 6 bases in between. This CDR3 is CASSEPQNYGYTF. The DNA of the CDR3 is TGTGCCAGCAGTGAACCCCAGAACTATGGCTACACCTTC.

In nucleotides, the CDR3 is TGCGCCAGCAGCGGCGGGACCGCACAGGATACGCAGTATTTT. Protein: CASSGGTAQDTQYF. V gene TRBV5-1 combines with J gene TRBJ2-3; D perhaps matches TRBD2 (6 bases). Germline assignment: CDR1 SGHRS and CDR2 YFSETQ. The CDR3 extends over 14 amino acids. Trimming took 4 bases from V and 6 from J, leaving 15 bases between them.

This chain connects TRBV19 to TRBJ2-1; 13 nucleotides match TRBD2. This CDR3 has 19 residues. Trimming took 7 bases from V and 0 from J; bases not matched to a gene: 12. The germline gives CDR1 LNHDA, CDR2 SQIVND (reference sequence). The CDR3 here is CASTPGLAGPGGSYNEQFF. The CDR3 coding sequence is TGTGCCAGTACGCCGGGACTAGCGGGACCCGGTGGCTCCTACAATGAGCAGTTCTTC.